This T cell receptor beta chain was identified in a study of beta chain features in type 1 diabetes. The overall study: The samples had about 100,000,000 sorted cells examined in all.

Germline CDR1 and CDR2: SGHTA and FQGNSA. The CDR3 is made up of 15 amino acids. V was trimmed by 6 bases and J by 10 bases, leaving 22 bases between them. The whole isolated RNA underwent reverse transcription, so sequencing captured expressed TCRB transcripts. Here immunoSEQ multiplex PCR was the method, and the copy in TCRdb shows in-frame clones only, minus some. This table has about 340,000 clones, roughly a tenth appearing once. Every participating donor gave one draw, a heparinised blood sample averaging approximately 120 mL. CD4+ naive, central memory, regulatory and stem cell-like memory cells were sorted via CD45RO/CCR7/CD25/CD127/CD95/CD27. Sorting gave populations that all exceeded 98% purity. Regarding the study as a whole: Shortening that was moderate but significant affected the TCRB CDR3s of Type 1 diabetes patients in all four CD4+ subsets.

About this clone: Its antigen is currently unknown.

This receptor was identified in a man aged 25-45 years with type 1 diabetes. The J gene is TRBJ2-1, the V gene TRBV7-2; possibly TRBD1 for D (6 bases). Sequencing was done on a sample of central memory CD4+ T cells from blood. CDR3 in amino acids: CASRRSRQVSPEQFF. Here the CDR3 DNA reads TGTGCCAGCAGACGAAGTAGACAGGTTAGCCCAGAGCAGTTCTTC.